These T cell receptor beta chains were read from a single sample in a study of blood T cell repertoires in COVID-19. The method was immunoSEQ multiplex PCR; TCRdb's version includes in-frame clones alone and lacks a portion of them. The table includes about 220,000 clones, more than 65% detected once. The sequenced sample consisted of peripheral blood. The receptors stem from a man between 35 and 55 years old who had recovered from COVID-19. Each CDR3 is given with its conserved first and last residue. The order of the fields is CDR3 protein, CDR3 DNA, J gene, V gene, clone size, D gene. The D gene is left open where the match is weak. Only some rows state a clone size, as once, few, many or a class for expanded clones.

CDR3 protein: CASSDRELGELFF
CDR3 DNA: TGTGCCAGCAGCGACAGGGAACTCGGGGAGCTGTTTTTT
J gene: TRBJ2-2
V gene: TRBV2
clone size: .
D gene: TRBD1

CDR3 protein: CASSTSGSYEQYF
CDR3 DNA: TGTGCCAGCAGCACTAGCGGCTCCTACGAGCAGTACTTC
J gene: TRBJ2-7
V gene: TRBV6-2/TRBV6-3
clone size: .
D gene: TRBD2

CDR3 protein: CASSRGGISNQPQHF
CDR3 DNA: TGTGCCAGCAGCCGAGGGGGCATCAGCAATCAGCCCCAGCATTTT
J gene: TRBJ1-5
V gene: TRBV6-2/TRBV6-3
clone size: once
D gene: TRBD1

CDR3 protein: CASSPRTGEGEAFF
CDR3 DNA: TGTGCCAGCAGCCCCCGGACAGGGGAGGGAGAAGCTTTCTTT
J gene: TRBJ1-1
V gene: TRBV5-4
clone size: .
D gene: TRBD1

CDR3 protein: CASSQSGGQGAMDTEAFF
CDR3 DNA: TGTGCCAGCAGCCAATCGGGAGGACAGGGGGCCATGGACACTGAAGCTTTCTTT
J gene: TRBJ1-1
V gene: TRBV16
clone size: .
D gene: TRBD1

CDR3 protein: CASSDSITDTQYF
CDR3 DNA: TGTGCCAGCAGTGACTCTATCACAGATACGCAGTATTTT
J gene: TRBJ2-3
V gene: TRBV6-4
clone size: .
D gene: .

CDR3 protein: CATSDSGQGEDGYTF
CDR3 DNA: TGTGCCACCAGTGATTCTGGACAGGGCGAGGATGGCTACACCTTC
J gene: TRBJ1-2
V gene: TRBV24-1
clone size: .
D gene: TRBD1

CDR3 protein: CASSLASYNEQFF
CDR3 DNA: TGCGCCAGCAGCTTGGCGAGTTACAATGAGCAGTTCTTC
J gene: TRBJ2-1
V gene: TRBV5-1
clone size: .
D gene: .

CDR3 protein: CASSSTGAAYEQYF
CDR3 DNA: TGTGCCAGCAGTTCGACAGGTGCCGCCTACGAGCAGTACTTC
J gene: TRBJ2-7
V gene: TRBV6-6
clone size: .
D gene: .

CDR3 protein: CASSFRSSGSPYEQYF
CDR3 DNA: TGTGCCAGCAGCTTCCGGAGTAGCGGGAGTCCCTACGAGCAGTACTTC
J gene: TRBJ2-7
V gene: TRBV7-8
clone size: .
D gene: TRBD2

CDR3 protein: CASSLLGPHSYGYTF
CDR3 DNA: TGTGCCAGCAGCTTGTTGGGGCCACACTCCTATGGCTACACCTTC
J gene: TRBJ1-2
V gene: TRBV5-6
clone size: .
D gene: .

CDR3 protein: CASSFTAPNGYTF
CDR3 DNA: TGTGCCAGCAGCTTTACAGCACCGAATGGCTACACCTTC
J gene: TRBJ1-2
V gene: TRBV7-2
clone size: .
D gene: .

CDR3 protein: CASSYHQGGSPLHF
CDR3 DNA: TGTGCCAGCAGTTACCATCAGGGGGGTTCACCCCTCCACTTT
J gene: TRBJ1-6
V gene: TRBV6-2/TRBV6-3
clone size: .
D gene: TRBD1

CDR3 protein: CASSPAAYTEAFF
CDR3 DNA: TGTGCCAGCAGCCCAGCGGCTTACACTGAAGCTTTCTTT
J gene: TRBJ1-1
V gene: TRBV11-2
clone size: .
D gene: .

CDR3 protein: CASSQVRASSGLTGELFF
CDR3 DNA: TGCGCCAGCAGCCAAGTGAGGGCGTCTAGCGGTCTCACCGGGGAGCTGTTTTTT
J gene: TRBJ2-2
V gene: TRBV4-3
clone size: .
D gene: TRBD2

CDR3 protein: CASSQGGGRAGSNEQFF
CDR3 DNA: TGCGCCAGCAGCCAAGGGGGGGGCAGGGCGGGGAGTAATGAGCAGTTCTTC
J gene: TRBJ2-1
V gene: TRBV4-1
clone size: .
D gene: .

CDR3 protein: CATERGLTSWEQYF
CDR3 DNA: TGCGCCACCGAGCGAGGACTCACGTCGTGGGAGCAGTACTTC
J gene: TRBJ2-7
V gene: TRBV10-1
clone size: .
D gene: .

CDR3 protein: CASSMDRGNEQYF
CDR3 DNA: TGTGCCAGCAGCATGGACAGGGGCAACGAGCAGTACTTC
J gene: TRBJ2-7
V gene: TRBV27
clone size: .
D gene: TRBD1

CDR3 protein: CAAGQGNIQYF
CDR3 DNA: TGTGCGGCTGGACAGGGAAACATTCAGTACTTC
J gene: TRBJ2-4
V gene: TRBV6-5
clone size: .
D gene: TRBD1

CDR3 protein: CASSFGRDREETQYF
CDR3 DNA: TGTGCCAGCAGCTTTGGTCGAGACAGGGAAGAGACCCAGTACTTC
J gene: TRBJ2-5
V gene: TRBV11-3
clone size: .
D gene: TRBD1

CDR3 protein: CASSYTPGSNTDTQYF
CDR3 DNA: TGTGCCAGCAGTTACACCCCAGGAAGTAACACAGATACGCAGTATTTT
J gene: TRBJ2-3
V gene: TRBV6-5
clone size: .
D gene: .

CDR3 protein: CASSYSRQGAADTQYF
CDR3 DNA: TGTGCCAGCAGTTACTCGAGACAGGGGGCGGCAGATACGCAGTATTTT
J gene: TRBJ2-3
V gene: TRBV6-6
clone size: .
D gene: TRBD1

CDR3 protein: CASSQLQGGQPQHF
CDR3 DNA: TGCGCCAGCAGCCAACTCCAGGGTGGTCAGCCCCAGCATTTT
J gene: TRBJ1-5
V gene: TRBV4-1
clone size: .
D gene: .

CDR3 protein: CASSQGGNGYTF
CDR3 DNA: TGTGCCAGCAGCCAAGGAGGGAATGGCTACACCTTC
J gene: TRBJ1-2
V gene: TRBV3-1/TRBV3-2
clone size: .
D gene: .

CDR3 protein: CAIRGTSTDTQYF
CDR3 DNA: TGTGCCATCAGGGGGACTAGCACAGATACGCAGTATTTT
J gene: TRBJ2-3
V gene: TRBV10-3
clone size: .
D gene: .

CDR3 protein: CASSAMTSGRGASYEQYF
CDR3 DNA: TGTGCCAGCAGCGCGATGACTAGCGGGAGGGGGGCCTCCTACGAGCAGTACTTC
J gene: TRBJ2-7
V gene: TRBV5-6
clone size: .
D gene: TRBD2

CDR3 protein: CASGLASGADTQYF
CDR3 DNA: TGTGCTAGTGGTTTGGCTTCAGGGGCAGATACGCAGTATTTT
J gene: TRBJ2-3
V gene: TRBV12-5
clone size: .
D gene: .

CDR3 protein: CASSILNRGTGELFF
CDR3 DNA: TGTGCCAGTAGTATACTCAACAGGGGGACCGGGGAGCTGTTTTTT
J gene: TRBJ2-2
V gene: TRBV19
clone size: .
D gene: TRBD1

CDR3 protein: CASSIDLEGADGYTF
CDR3 DNA: TGTGCCAGTAGTATAGATCTTGAGGGGGCGGATGGCTACACCTTC
J gene: TRBJ1-2
V gene: TRBV19
clone size: .
D gene: TRBD1

CDR3 protein: CSVNDRGVYEQYF
CDR3 DNA: TGCAGCGTCAACGACAGGGGAGTCTACGAGCAGTACTTC
J gene: TRBJ2-7
V gene: TRBV29-1
clone size: .
D gene: TRBD1

CDR3 protein: CASSQLADTGELFF
CDR3 DNA: TGCGCCAGCAGCCAACTAGCGGACACCGGGGAGCTGTTTTTT
J gene: TRBJ2-2
V gene: TRBV5-1
clone size: .
D gene: TRBD2

CDR3 protein: CASSQVRGTGGNEQYF
CDR3 DNA: TGTGCCAGCAGCCAAGTTAGGGGGACAGGGGGGAACGAGCAGTACTTC
J gene: TRBJ2-7
V gene: TRBV3-1/TRBV3-2
clone size: once
D gene: TRBD1

CDR3 protein: CASKTGSGNTIYF
CDR3 DNA: TGCGCCAGCAAGACAGGCTCTGGAAACACCATATATTTT
J gene: TRBJ1-3
V gene: TRBV5-1
clone size: .
D gene: .

CDR3 protein: CASSSGPGQGTGELFF
CDR3 DNA: TGTGCCAGCAGCTCGGGACCGGGACAGGGAACCGGGGAGCTGTTTTTT
J gene: TRBJ2-2
V gene: TRBV11-3
clone size: .
D gene: TRBD1

CDR3 protein: CASSLLGEAGSGANVLTF
CDR3 DNA: TGTGCCAGCAGCTTGTTAGGGGAGGCGGGCTCTGGGGCCAACGTCCTGACTTTC
J gene: TRBJ2-6
V gene: TRBV5-6
clone size: .
D gene: .

CDR3 protein: CASSSLGEAHYGYTF
CDR3 DNA: TGTGCCAGCAGTTCGTTGGGGGAGGCACACTATGGCTACACCTTC
J gene: TRBJ1-2
V gene: TRBV6-2/TRBV6-3
clone size: .
D gene: .

CDR3 protein: CASSLTGGSGNTIYF
CDR3 DNA: TGCGCCAGCAGCCTGACGGGAGGCTCTGGAAACACCATATATTTT
J gene: TRBJ1-3
V gene: TRBV5-1
clone size: .
D gene: .

CDR3 protein: CASSLTGGSTEAFF
CDR3 DNA: TGTGCCAGCAGCTTGACAGGGGGAAGCACTGAAGCTTTCTTT
J gene: TRBJ1-1
V gene: TRBV11-2
clone size: .
D gene: TRBD1

CDR3 protein: CASSRQGYTRTNTGELFF
CDR3 DNA: TGTGCCAGCAGCCGACAGGGGTACACACGAACCAACACCGGGGAGCTGTTTTTT
J gene: TRBJ2-2
V gene: TRBV27
clone size: .
D gene: TRBD1

CDR3 protein: CAIGPSGASTDTQYF
CDR3 DNA: TGTGCCATCGGCCCTAGCGGGGCTAGCACAGATACGCAGTATTTT
J gene: TRBJ2-3
V gene: TRBV10-3
clone size: .
D gene: TRBD2

CDR3 protein: CASSVGVGLDANEQFF
CDR3 DNA: TGTGCCAGCAGCGTAGGAGTTGGACTAGATGCCAATGAGCAGTTCTTC
J gene: TRBJ2-1
V gene: TRBV9
clone size: .
D gene: TRBD2

CDR3 protein: CASSLLQGGGTEAFF
CDR3 DNA: TGTGCCAGCAGCTTATTGCAGGGAGGGGGCACTGAAGCTTTCTTT
J gene: TRBJ1-1
V gene: TRBV7-9
clone size: .
D gene: .

CDR3 protein: CASSPGTGLYNEQFF
CDR3 DNA: TGTGCCAGTAGTCCCGGGACAGGACTCTACAATGAGCAGTTCTTC
J gene: TRBJ2-1
V gene: TRBV19
clone size: .
D gene: TRBD1

CDR3 protein: CAVPRDTDSYEQYF
CDR3 DNA: TGTGCCGTTCCTCGGGACACGGATTCCTACGAGCAGTACTTC
J gene: TRBJ2-7
V gene: TRBV7-9
clone size: once
D gene: .

CDR3 protein: CASSPPDRGPASGANVLTF
CDR3 DNA: TGTGCCAGCTCACCTCCTGACAGGGGGCCCGCCTCTGGGGCCAACGTCCTGACTTTC
J gene: TRBJ2-6
V gene: TRBV18
clone size: .
D gene: TRBD1

CDR3 protein: CASSPGLAGGPEWETQYF
CDR3 DNA: TGTGCCAGTAGTCCGGGACTAGCGGGGGGGCCGGAATGGGAGACCCAGTACTTC
J gene: TRBJ2-5
V gene: TRBV19
clone size: .
D gene: TRBD2

CDR3 protein: CASSQSPLLAGGWTQYF
CDR3 DNA: TGTGCCAGCAGCCAAAGCCCCCTACTAGCGGGGGGATGGACCCAGTACTTC
J gene: TRBJ2-5
V gene: TRBV3-1/TRBV3-2
clone size: .
D gene: TRBD2

CDR3 protein: CASSPFPSRGSGNTIYF
CDR3 DNA: TGTGCCAGCAGCCCCTTCCCTTCGAGAGGGTCTGGAAACACCATATATTTT
J gene: TRBJ1-3
V gene: TRBV16
clone size: .
D gene: .

CDR3 protein: CAIRGTGGNTEAFF
CDR3 DNA: TGTGCCATCAGGGGGACAGGGGGCAACACTGAAGCTTTCTTT
J gene: TRBJ1-1
V gene: TRBV10-3
clone size: many
D gene: TRBD1